These 5 T cell receptor beta chains share one sample of origin, sequenced in a study of graft-versus-host responses after intestinal transplantation. Their target antigens are unknown. Sequenced by immunoSEQ multiplex PCR; TCRdb stores in-frame clones only, minus some. The sample lists 98,000 or so clones, about 90% occurring once. The specimen comprised unstimulated CD4+ T cells sorted from spleen or lymph node cells, sampled before intestinal transplant. The receptor set was obtained from a human donor who received an intestinal transplant.

The chain carries TRBV6-1 and TRBJ1-2; 7 bases map to TRBD1. V dropped 6 bases and J dropped 4; count of bases not matched to a gene: 5. There are 13 residues in the CDR3. The germline V gene has CDR1 MNHNS and CDR2 SASEGT. CDR3 sequence: CASRGGQSYGYTF. CDR3 in DNA: TGTGCCAGCAGGGGGGGACAGTCCTATGGCTACACCTTC.

The chain joins TRBV6-1 to TRBJ1-3; D possibly corresponds to TRBD1 (5 bases). The CDR3 totals 14 residues. V lost 6 bases and J lost 4, with 13 bases in between. The germline gives CDR1 MNHNS, CDR2 SASEGT. Here the CDR3 DNA reads TGTGCCAGCAGGAAAGGGGTTTACGGAAACACCATATATTTT. Its translation: CASRKGVYGNTIYF.

V is TRBV5-6 and J is TRBJ2-1; D is possibly TRBD1 or TRBD2 (5 bases each). The CDR3 spans 15 residues. V was clipped by 5 bases and J by 3 bases, with 15 bases between them. CDR1 and CDR2 (germline): SGHDT, YYEEEE. The CDR3 region is CASSQGRTYYNEQFF. CDR3 DNA: TGTGCCAGCAGTCAGGGTAGGACTTACTACAATGAGCAGTTCTTC.

The chain joins TRBV2 to TRBJ2-2, with 14 bases that match TRBD2. V gave up 6 bases and J gave up 10 bases; unmatched junction bases: 13. Germline V lookup: CDR1 SNHLY, CDR2 FYNNEI. The CDR3 sequence is 17 residues long. As DNA, the CDR3 is TGTGCCAGCAGGCCACTCCCGGGACTAGCGGGAGTGGAGGAGCTGTTTTTT. Its protein product is CASRPLPGLAGVEELFF.

This chain joins TRBV5-4 and TRBJ2-5; D possibly uses TRBD1 or TRBD2 (5 bases each). Per the germline V gene, CDR1 is SGHNT and CDR2 is YYREEE (reference sequence). The CDR3 is 14 residues long. Trimming took off 4 bases at V and 5 bases at J, with 15 bases between the two ends. CDR3 in DNA: TGTGCCAGCAGCCCGAGGGGAGCCCTGGAGACCCAGTACTTC. This encodes CASSPRGALETQYF.